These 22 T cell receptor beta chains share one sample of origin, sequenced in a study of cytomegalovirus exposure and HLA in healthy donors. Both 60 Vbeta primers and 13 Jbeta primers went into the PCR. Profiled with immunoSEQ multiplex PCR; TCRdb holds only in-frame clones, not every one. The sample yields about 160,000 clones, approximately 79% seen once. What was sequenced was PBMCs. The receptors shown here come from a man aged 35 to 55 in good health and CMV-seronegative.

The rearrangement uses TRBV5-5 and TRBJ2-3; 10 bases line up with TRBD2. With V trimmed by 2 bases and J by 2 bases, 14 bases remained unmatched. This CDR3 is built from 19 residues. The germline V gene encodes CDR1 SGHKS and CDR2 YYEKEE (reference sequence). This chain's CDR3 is CASSFGTSVGAPTTDTQYF. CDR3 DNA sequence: TGTGCCAGCAGCTTTGGGACTAGCGTAGGGGCCCCCACCACAGATACGCAGTATTTT.

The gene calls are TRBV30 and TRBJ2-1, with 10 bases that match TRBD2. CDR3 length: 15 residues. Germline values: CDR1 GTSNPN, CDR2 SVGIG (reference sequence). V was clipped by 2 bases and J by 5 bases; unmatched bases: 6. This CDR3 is CAWSPGLAVNNEQFF. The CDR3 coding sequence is TGTGCCTGGAGTCCTGGACTAGCGGTCAACAATGAGCAGTTCTTC.

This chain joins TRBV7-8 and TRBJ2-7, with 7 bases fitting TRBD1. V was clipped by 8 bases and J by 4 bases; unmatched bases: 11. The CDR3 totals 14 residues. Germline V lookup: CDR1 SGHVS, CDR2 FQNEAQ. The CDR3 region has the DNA TGTGCCAGCGGAGAGACAGGGCTCCTTTACGAGCAGTACTTC. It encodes CASGETGLLYEQYF.

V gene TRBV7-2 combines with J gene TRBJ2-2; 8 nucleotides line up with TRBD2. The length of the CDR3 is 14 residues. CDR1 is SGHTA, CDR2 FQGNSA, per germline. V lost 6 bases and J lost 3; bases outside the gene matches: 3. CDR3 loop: CASRGLADTGELFF. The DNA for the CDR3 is TGTGCCAGCAGAGGACTAGCAGACACCGGGGAGCTGTTTTTT.

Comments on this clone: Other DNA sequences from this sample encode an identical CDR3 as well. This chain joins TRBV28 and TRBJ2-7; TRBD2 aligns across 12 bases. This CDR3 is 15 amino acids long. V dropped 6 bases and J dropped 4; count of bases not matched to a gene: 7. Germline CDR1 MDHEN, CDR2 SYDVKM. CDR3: CASRMTSGRVYEQYF. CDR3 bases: TGTGCCAGCAGGATGACTAGCGGGAGAGTGTACGAGCAGTACTTC.

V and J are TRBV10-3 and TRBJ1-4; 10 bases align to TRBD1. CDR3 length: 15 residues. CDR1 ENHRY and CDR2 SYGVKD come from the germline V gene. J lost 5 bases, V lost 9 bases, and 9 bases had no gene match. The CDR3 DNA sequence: TGTGCCATTGAGAAAAAGACAGGGGGCAATGAAAAACTGTTTTTT. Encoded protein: CAIEKKTGGNEKLFF.

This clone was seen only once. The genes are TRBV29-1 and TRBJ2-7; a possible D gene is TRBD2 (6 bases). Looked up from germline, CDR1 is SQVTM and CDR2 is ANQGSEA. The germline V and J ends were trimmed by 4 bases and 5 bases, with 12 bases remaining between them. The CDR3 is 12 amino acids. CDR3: CSVVMTRHEQYF. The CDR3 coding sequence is TGCAGCGTTGTCATGACTAGGCACGAGCAGTACTTC.

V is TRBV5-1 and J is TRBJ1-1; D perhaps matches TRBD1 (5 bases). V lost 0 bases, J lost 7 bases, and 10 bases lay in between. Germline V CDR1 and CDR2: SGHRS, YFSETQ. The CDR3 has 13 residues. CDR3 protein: CASSLGQWGEAFF. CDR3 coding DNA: TGCGCCAGCAGCTTGGGACAGTGGGGTGAAGCTTTCTTT.

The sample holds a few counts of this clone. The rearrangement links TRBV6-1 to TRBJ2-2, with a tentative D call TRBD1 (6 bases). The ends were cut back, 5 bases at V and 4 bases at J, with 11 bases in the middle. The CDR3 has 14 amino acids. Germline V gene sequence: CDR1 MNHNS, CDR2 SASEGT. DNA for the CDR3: TGTGCCAGCAGTACAGGGAGAGTCACCGGGGAGCTGTTTTTT. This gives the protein CASSTGRVTGELFF.

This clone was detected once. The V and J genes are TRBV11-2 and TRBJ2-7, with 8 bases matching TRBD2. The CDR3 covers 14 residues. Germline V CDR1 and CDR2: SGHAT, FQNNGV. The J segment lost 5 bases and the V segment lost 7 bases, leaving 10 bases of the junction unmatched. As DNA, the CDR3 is TGTGCCAGCACGGAAGCGGGAGCCGCCCACGAGCAGTACTTC. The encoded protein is CASTEAGAAHEQYF.

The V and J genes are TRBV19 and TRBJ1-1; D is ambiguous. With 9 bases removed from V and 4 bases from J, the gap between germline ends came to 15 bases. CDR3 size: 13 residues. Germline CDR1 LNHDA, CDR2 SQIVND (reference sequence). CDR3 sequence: CASARREATEAFF. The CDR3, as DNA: TGTGCCAGCGCGAGGAGGGAGGCCACTGAAGCTTTCTTT.

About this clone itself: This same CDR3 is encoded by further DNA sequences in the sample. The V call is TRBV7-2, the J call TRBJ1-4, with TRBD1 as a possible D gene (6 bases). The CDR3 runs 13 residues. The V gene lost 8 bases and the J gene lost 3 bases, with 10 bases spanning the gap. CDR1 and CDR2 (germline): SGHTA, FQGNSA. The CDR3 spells CASSRGANEKLFF. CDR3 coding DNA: TGTGCCAGCTCCAGGGGAGCTAATGAAAAACTGTTTTTT.

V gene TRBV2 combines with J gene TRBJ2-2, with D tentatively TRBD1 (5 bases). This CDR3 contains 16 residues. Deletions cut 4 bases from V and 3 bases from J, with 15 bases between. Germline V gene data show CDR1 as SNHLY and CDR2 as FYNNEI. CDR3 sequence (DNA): TGTGCCAGCAGTGGGGGCGGTCAGGGCTACACCGGGGAGCTGTTTTTT. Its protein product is CASSGGGQGYTGELFF.

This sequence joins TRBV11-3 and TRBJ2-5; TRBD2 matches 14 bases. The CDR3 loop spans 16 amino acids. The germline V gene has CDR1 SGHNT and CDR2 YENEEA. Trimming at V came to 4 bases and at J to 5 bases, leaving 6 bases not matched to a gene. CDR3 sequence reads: CASSSKGTSGSETQYF. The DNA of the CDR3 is TGTGCCAGCAGCTCGAAAGGGACTAGCGGGAGCGAGACCCAGTACTTC. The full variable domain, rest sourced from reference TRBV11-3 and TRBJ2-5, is EAGVVQSPRYKIIEKKQPVAFWCNPISGHNTLYWYLQNLGQGPELLIRYENEEAVDDSQLPKDRFSAERLKGVDSTLKIQPAELGDSAVYLCASSSKGTSGSETQYFGPGTRLLVL.

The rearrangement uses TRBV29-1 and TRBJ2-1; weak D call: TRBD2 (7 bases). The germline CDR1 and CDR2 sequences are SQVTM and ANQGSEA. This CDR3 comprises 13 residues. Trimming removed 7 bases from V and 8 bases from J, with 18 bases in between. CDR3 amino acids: CSAGGASGDEQFF. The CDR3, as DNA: TGCAGCGCTGGGGGGGCGTCCGGGGATGAGCAGTTCTTC.

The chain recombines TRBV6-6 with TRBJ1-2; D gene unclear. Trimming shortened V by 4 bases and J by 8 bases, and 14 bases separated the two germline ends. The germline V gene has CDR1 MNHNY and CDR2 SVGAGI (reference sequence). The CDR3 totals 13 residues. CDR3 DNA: TGTGCCAGCAGTTTGGACTCAAACGAGGGCTACACCTTC. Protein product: CASSLDSNEGYTF.

The chain's CDR3 is CASSLARQGADTQYF. DNA for the CDR3: TGTGCCAGCAGCTTAGCGAGACAGGGGGCAGATACGCAGTATTTT. J is TRBJ2-3 and V is TRBV7-8; 9 bases line up with TRBD1. Looked up from germline, CDR1 is SGHVS and CDR2 is FQNEAQ. V lost 0 bases, J lost 4 bases, and 2 bases stayed unmatched. The CDR3 is 15 amino acids.

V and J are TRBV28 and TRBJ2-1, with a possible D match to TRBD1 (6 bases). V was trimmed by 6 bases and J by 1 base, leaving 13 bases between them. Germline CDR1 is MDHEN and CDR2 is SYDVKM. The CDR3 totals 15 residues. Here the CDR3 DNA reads TGTGCCAGCAGCCCTCCCCAGGGGTCCTACAATGAGCAGTTCTTC. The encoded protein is CASSPPQGSYNEQFF.

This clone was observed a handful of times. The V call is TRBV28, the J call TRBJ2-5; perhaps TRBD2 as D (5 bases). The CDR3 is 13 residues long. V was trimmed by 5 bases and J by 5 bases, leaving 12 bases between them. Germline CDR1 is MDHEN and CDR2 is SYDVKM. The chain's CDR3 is CASSSGREETQYF. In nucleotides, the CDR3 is TGTGCCAGCAGTAGTGGGAGAGAGGAGACCCAGTACTTC.

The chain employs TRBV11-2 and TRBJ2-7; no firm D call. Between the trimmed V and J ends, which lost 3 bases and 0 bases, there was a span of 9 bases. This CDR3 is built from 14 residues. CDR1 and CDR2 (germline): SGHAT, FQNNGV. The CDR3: CASSFRSGSYEQYF. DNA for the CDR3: TGTGCCAGCAGCTTCCGCTCCGGCTCCTACGAGCAGTACTTC.

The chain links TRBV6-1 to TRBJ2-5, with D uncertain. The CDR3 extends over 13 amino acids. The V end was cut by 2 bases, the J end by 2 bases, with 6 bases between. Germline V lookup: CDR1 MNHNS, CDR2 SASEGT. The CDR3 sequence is CASSEMLQETQYF. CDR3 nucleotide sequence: TGTGCCAGCAGTGAAATGCTACAAGAGACCCAGTACTTC.

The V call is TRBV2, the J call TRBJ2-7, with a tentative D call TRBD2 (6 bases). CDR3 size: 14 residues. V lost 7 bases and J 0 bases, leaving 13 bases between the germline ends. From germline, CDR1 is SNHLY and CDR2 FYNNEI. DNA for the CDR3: TGTGCCAGCACCGGGGCGGGAACCTCCTACGAGCAGTACTTC. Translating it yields CASTGAGTSYEQYF. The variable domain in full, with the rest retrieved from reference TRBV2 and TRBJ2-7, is EPEVTQTPSHQVTQMGQEVILRCVPISNHLYFYWYRQILGQKVEFLVSFYNNEISEKSEIFDDQFSVERPDGSNFTLKIRSTKLEDSAMYFCASTGAGTSYEQYFGPGTRLTVT.